This T cell receptor beta chain was recorded in a study of T cells in localized non-small cell lung cancer. Turning to this clone: Its antigen is currently unknown.

The germline V gene has CDR1 SGHRS and CDR2 YFSETQ. This CDR3 comprises 13 residues. Trimming removed 4 bases from V and 6 bases from J; junction bases left unmatched: 6. Profiling relied on immunoSEQ multiplex PCR, and the TCRdb table lists in-frame clones only, not all of them. This sample has tens of thousands of clones, with 94% found just once. Study-wide results and caveats: There was higher T cell clonality in uninvolved adjacent lung than in tumor, and it was highest there. As only one tumor region underwent sequencing, heterogeneity remains possible. A higher density of T cells in blood coincided with extended overall survival. Adjacent lung tissue had a median around 50 of the top 100 clones found in the tumor.

This sequence originates from a woman aged 35 to 69 with stage I lung adenocarcinoma. Sequenced here: peripheral blood, sampled before any cancer treatment. The genes are TRBV5-1 and TRBJ1-1; 7 positions agree with TRBD1. For the CDR3, the DNA is TGCGCCAGCAGCCCTGAAACAGGGGCTGAAGCTTTCTTT. Protein: CASSPETGAEAFF.